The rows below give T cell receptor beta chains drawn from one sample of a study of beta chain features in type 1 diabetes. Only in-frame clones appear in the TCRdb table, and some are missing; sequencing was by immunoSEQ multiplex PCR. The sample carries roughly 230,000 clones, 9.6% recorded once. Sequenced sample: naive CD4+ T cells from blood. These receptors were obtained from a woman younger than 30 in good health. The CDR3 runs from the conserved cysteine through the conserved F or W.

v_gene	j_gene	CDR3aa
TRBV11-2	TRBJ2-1	CASSLTGGRSYNEQFF
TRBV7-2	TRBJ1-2	CASSLRGRRGYTF
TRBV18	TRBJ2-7	CASSPLSTDISYEQYF
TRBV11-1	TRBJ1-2	CASSLGQGAFGYTF
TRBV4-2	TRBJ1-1	CASSQGLQGPMNTEAFF
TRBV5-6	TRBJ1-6	CASRTGLDSPLHF
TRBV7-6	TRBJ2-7	CASSLGGQKAREQYF
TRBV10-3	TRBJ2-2	CAITERGILSGELFF
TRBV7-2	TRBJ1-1	CASSRRRQSDTEAFF
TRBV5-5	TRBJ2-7	CASSLETGEQYF
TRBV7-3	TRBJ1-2	CASSSAGNYGYTF
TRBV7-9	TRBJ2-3	CASSLGTGSTDTQYF
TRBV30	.	CAWSGRGLYEQYF
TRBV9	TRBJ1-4	CASSVVPVSTNEKLFF
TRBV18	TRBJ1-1	CASSRNRDATEAFF
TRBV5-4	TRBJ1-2	CASSREQGAGGYTF
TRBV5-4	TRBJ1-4	CASSLPGQANEKLFF
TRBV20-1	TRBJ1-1	CSATRTEEAFF
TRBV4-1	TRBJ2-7	CASSQGEAGDEQYF
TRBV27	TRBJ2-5	CASSMRTGGLQETQYF
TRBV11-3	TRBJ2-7	CASSTRGSYEQYF
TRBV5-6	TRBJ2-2	CASSFPLSTGELFF
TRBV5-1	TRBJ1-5	CASSPDRGGQPQHF
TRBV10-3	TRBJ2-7	CAISESGDYYEQYF
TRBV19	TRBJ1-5	CASSIAPDRDQPQHF
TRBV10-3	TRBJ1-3	CAISDRQSSPGNTIYF
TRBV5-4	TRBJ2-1	CASSSLSSGRDPSYNEQFF
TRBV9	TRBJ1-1	CASSVSGQGVLGTEAFF
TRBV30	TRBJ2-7	CAWSPPGLAGGPPYEQYF
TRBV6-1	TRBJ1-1	CASGQGKAFF
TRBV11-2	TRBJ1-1	CASSLGRNTEAFF
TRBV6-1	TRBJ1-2	CATERRQGANYGYTF
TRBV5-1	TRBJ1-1	CASSPQEIMNTEAFF
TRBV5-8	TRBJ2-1	CASSPTSVSYNEQFF
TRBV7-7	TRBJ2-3	CASSKTSGADTQYF
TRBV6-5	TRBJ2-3	CASSFTHGDTQYF
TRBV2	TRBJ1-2	CASSEEGFYGYTF
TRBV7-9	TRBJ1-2	CASSLPTGSLSYTF
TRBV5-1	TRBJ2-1	CASSLAVPSSYNEQFF
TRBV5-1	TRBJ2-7	CASSSQGFDYEQYF
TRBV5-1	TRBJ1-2	CASSFAQGPSSEGYTF
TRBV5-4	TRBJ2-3	CASRPLGGRPDTQYF
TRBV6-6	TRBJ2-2	CASSYPQGRNTGELFF
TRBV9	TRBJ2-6	CASRRGAGLNSGANVLTF
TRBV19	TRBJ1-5	CASSTTGTGGSQLRAQHF
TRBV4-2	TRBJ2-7	CASSQDGRGDYYEQYF